The 25 T cell receptor beta chains below come from one sample, sequenced in a study of blood T cells in healthy people across ages. It was with a sample-barcoded 5' primer and a J-beta primer mix that a second PCR of about 6 to 11 cycles was run. TCRdb independently ran MiXCR on the 5' RACE reads; one entry per CDR3 protein. Among around 620,000 distinct CDR3 sequences listed, roughly a quarter were seen once. The sequencing sample was made of blood. The receptors shown here come from a woman between 65 and 79 years old in good health.

This clonotype was detected many times. The rearrangement uses TRBV4-3 and TRBJ2-3; tentative D call: TRBD2 (5 bases). V was shortened by 3 bases and J by 4 bases, with 20 bases between the two germline ends. CDR1 LGHNA and CDR2 YSLEER come from the germline V gene. The CDR3 totals 17 residues. CDR3 protein: CASSHAVRGFNADTQYF. The CDR3 coding sequence is TGCGCCAGCAGCCATGCCGTTCGGGGTTTTAATGCAGATACGCAGTATTTT.

This clonotype was seen only a few times. The rearrangement uses TRBV5-1 and TRBJ2-6, with no clear D. This CDR3 is built from 15 residues. The germline V gene encodes CDR1 SGHRS and CDR2 YFSETQ. Trimming removed 4 bases at V and 2 bases at J, with 10 bases between. CDR3 sequence: CASSSEGPGANVLTF. In DNA form, the CDR3 reads TGCGCCAGCAGCAGTGAAGGCCCTGGGGCCAACGTCCTGACTTTC. The whole variable domain, remainder taken from reference TRBV5-1 and TRBJ2-6, is KAGVTQTPRYLIKTRGQQVTLSCSPISGHRSVSWYQQTPGQGLQFLFEYFSETQRNKGNFPGRFSGRQFSNSRSEMNVSTLELGDSALYLCASSSEGPGANVLTFGAGSRLTVL.

V usage is TRBV30 and J usage is TRBJ2-6; no clear D. This CDR3 contains 14 residues. Between the trimmed V and J ends, which lost 4 bases and 0 bases, there was a span of 7 bases. The germline V gene encodes CDR1 GTSNPN and CDR2 SVGIG (reference sequence). The CDR3 reads CAWTQYSGANVLTF. The CDR3 bases are TGTGCCTGGACCCAGTACTCTGGGGCCAACGTCCTGACTTTC.

J is TRBJ2-2 and V is TRBV7-3; 8 bases fit TRBD2. The CDR3 sequence is 15 residues long. From germline, CDR1 is SGHTA and CDR2 FQGTGA. Unmatched junction bases numbered 6, after V lost 2 bases and J lost 7 bases. CDR3 region: CASSLLSGGNGELFF. In DNA form, the CDR3 reads TGTGCCAGCAGCTTACTGTCGGGAGGGAACGGGGAGCTGTTTTTT.

The chain carries TRBV9 and TRBJ2-3; no definite D call. The germline V and J ends were trimmed by 4 bases and 8 bases, with 20 bases remaining between them. The CDR3 length is 15 residues. CDR1 and CDR2 (germline): SGDLS, YYNGEE. CDR3 sequence: CASSPRHRQEGTQYF. CDR3 DNA sequence: TGTGCCAGCAGCCCCCGACATAGGCAGGAAGGTACGCAGTATTTT. The full variable domain, completed using reference TRBV9 and TRBJ2-3, is DSGVTQTPKHLITATGQRVTLRCSPRSGDLSVYWYQQSLDQGLQFLIQYYNGEERAKGNILERFSAQQFPDLHSELNLSSLELGDSALYFCASSPRHRQEGTQYFGPGTRLTVL.

V usage is TRBV6-2 or TRBV6-3 and J usage is TRBJ2-7; D unclear. CDR1 is MNHEY, CDR2 SVGEGT, per germline. The CDR3 runs to 15 residues. The V gene lost 6 bases and the J gene lost 4 bases, with 19 bases spanning the gap. In nucleotides, the CDR3 is TGTGCCAGCAGCTCCAACCTCTTGCTTGGGTACGAGCAGTACTTC. Translation gives CASSSNLLLGYEQYF.

The gene calls are TRBV29-1 and TRBJ1-3; D might be TRBD1 (6 bases). Deletions cut 6 bases from V and 7 bases from J, with 13 bases between. The CDR3 contains 12 residues. Germline CDR1 and CDR2: SQVTM and ANQGSEA. This CDR3 reads CSVRGPPNTIYF. CDR3 nucleotides: TGCAGCGTCAGGGGACCGCCGAACACCATATATTTT.

Written as DNA, the CDR3 is TGCGCCAGCAGCTTGGAGGGGGGAGGTACCCGGACCCAGTACTTC. Translation gives CASSLEGGGTRTQYF. V gene TRBV5-1 combines with J gene TRBJ2-5, with D perhaps assigned TRBD1 or TRBD2 (6 bases each). CDR1 SGHRS and CDR2 YFSETQ come from the germline V gene. Trimming removed 0 bases from V and 7 bases from J, with 16 bases in between. This CDR3 is built from 15 residues.

At least ten counts were recorded for this clonotype. The chain couples TRBV14 to TRBJ1-1; no clear D. This CDR3 is built from 13 residues. Germline CDR1 SGHDN, CDR2 FVKESK. Trimming stripped 1 base from V and 1 base from J, with 4 bases between. CDR3: CASSQGANTEAFF. CDR3 sequence (DNA): TGTGCCAGCAGCCAAGGGGCGAACACTGAAGCTTTCTTT.

A few counts support this clonotype. The J gene is TRBJ2-3, the V gene TRBV18; maybe TRBD2 (7 bases). Between the trimmed V and J ends, which lost 3 bases and 0 bases, there was a span of 19 bases. The CDR3 length is 18 residues. Germline values: CDR1 KGHSH, CDR2 LQKENI. The CDR3 spells CASSPVAGAHPSTDTQYF. Here the CDR3 DNA reads TGTGCCAGCTCACCGGTGGCGGGGGCCCACCCGAGCACAGATACGCAGTATTTT.

The gene calls are TRBV4-1 and TRBJ2-2, with 9 bases identical to TRBD2. CDR3 length equals 15 residues. CDR1 and CDR2 (germline): MGHRA, YSYEKL. V lost 1 base, J lost 7 bases, and 4 bases stayed unmatched. In DNA, the CDR3 is TGCGCCAGCAGCCAAGGCGGGGGGGCAGGCGGGGAGCTGTTTTTT. Translation: CASSQGGGAGGELFF.

The sample holds one count of this clonotype. This chain joins TRBV7-9 and TRBJ2-1; 16 nucleotides match TRBD2. The V gene end was trimmed by 7 bases and the J gene end by 4 bases; junction bases not matched to a gene: 13. This CDR3 region has 19 residues. CDR1 and CDR2 from the germline V gene are SEHNR and FQNEAQ (reference sequence). The CDR3 sequence: CASIYDAGTSGGAYNEQFF. The CDR3 DNA is TGTGCCAGCATCTACGATGCCGGGACTAGCGGGGGGGCGTACAATGAGCAGTTCTTC.

This clonotype was seen a handful of times. J is TRBJ2-3 and V is TRBV10-3; D is uncertain. This CDR3 contains 13 residues. Germline assignment: CDR1 ENHRY and CDR2 SYGVKD. V shed 7 bases and J shed 5 bases, with 13 bases lying between them. CDR3 amino acids: CAIMAQVGDTQYF. CDR3 nucleotide sequence: TGTGCCATCATGGCCCAGGTTGGAGATACGCAGTATTTT.

The sample holds one count of this clonotype. This chain joins TRBV5-5 and TRBJ1-1; D not certain. Per germline, CDR1 SGHKS and CDR2 YYEKEE (reference sequence). Between the trimmed V and J ends, which lost 1 base and 11 bases, there was a span of 9 bases. The CDR3 totals 11 residues. The CDR3 nucleotides read TGTGCCAGCAGCTTGACCCTACCGGCTTTCTTT. Protein: CASSLTLPAFF.

This clonotype is a singleton in its sample. The chain has TRBV20-1 and TRBJ1-1; a weak D match, TRBD1 (6 bases). Germline CDR1 and CDR2: DFQATT and SNEGSKA (reference sequence). V lost 1 base and J 1 base, leaving 13 bases between the germline ends. CDR3 length: 15 residues. As DNA, the CDR3 is TGCAGTGCTAGAGTTTGGACAGCCTCGAACACTGAAGCTTTCTTT. It yields the protein CSARVWTASNTEAFF.

This clonotype was seen only a few times. The chain recombines TRBV5-1 with TRBJ1-1, with a possible D match to TRBD1 (5 bases). The ends were cut back, 6 bases at V and 1 base at J, with 10 bases in the middle. Germline V gene data show CDR1 as SGHRS and CDR2 as YFSETQ. The CDR3 is 13 residues long. DNA of the CDR3: TGCGCCAGCACCGACCAGGGGAACACTGAAGCTTTCTTT. Protein: CASTDQGNTEAFF.

The rearrangement joins TRBV27 to TRBJ2-7, with D possibly being TRBD1 or TRBD2 (6 bases each). Germline lookup yields CDR1 MNHEY and CDR2 SMNVEV (reference sequence). The ends were cut back, 10 bases at V and 5 bases at J, with 18 bases in the middle. This CDR3 region has 13 residues. In DNA form, the CDR3 reads TGTGCCACCCGAGGGCATGGGGGGCACGAGCAGTACTTC. Translation: CATRGHGGHEQYF.

The CDR3 reads CASSRPGTTNYGYTF. The CDR3 DNA reads TGTGCCAGCAGCCGCCCCGGGACCACTAACTATGGCTACACCTTC. This chain connects TRBV4-2 to TRBJ1-2; D may be TRBD1 (5 bases). Germline loops: CDR1 LGHNA, CDR2 YNFKEQ. V gave up 4 bases and J gave up 0 bases, with 12 bases separating them. The CDR3 has 15 residues.

The CDR3 loop reads CASSTQGGVGEKLFF. In nucleotides, the CDR3 is TGTGCCAGCAGCACCCAAGGGGGGGTAGGGGAAAAACTGTTTTTT. The chain carries TRBV4-2 and TRBJ1-4; D may be TRBD1 (6 bases). V lost 5 bases to trimming and J lost 8 bases, with 18 bases between them. There are 15 residues in the CDR3. The germline V gene has CDR1 LGHNA and CDR2 YNFKEQ.

This clonotype was seen more than once but under ten times. This chain connects TRBV7-2 to TRBJ1-1, with TRBD1 matching over 11 bases. The CDR3 runs to 18 residues. V was clipped by 0 bases and J by 3 bases; unmatched bases: 9. Per the germline V gene, CDR1 is SGHTA and CDR2 is FQGNSA. The CDR3: CASSLAWGTGGADTEAFF. The CDR3 DNA sequence: TGTGCCAGCAGCTTAGCGTGGGGGACAGGGGGAGCGGACACTGAAGCTTTCTTT. Using reference TRBV7-2 and TRBJ1-1 for the parts outside the CDR3, the full variable domain is GAGVSQSPSNKVTEKGKDVELRCDPISGHTALYWYRQSLGQGLEFLIYFQGNSAPDKSGLPSDRFSAERTGGSVSTLTIQRTQQEDSAVYLCASSLAWGTGGADTEAFFGQGTRLTVV.

This clonotype was seen a few times. The chain employs TRBV7-2 and TRBJ2-5; D ambiguous. The germline CDR1 and CDR2 sequences are SGHTA and FQGNSA. This CDR3 has 12 residues. The V and J ends lost 5 bases and 4 bases respectively, with 8 bases between them. For the CDR3, the DNA is TGTGCCAGCAGCCCTCCTATAGAGACCCAGTACTTC. Its protein is CASSPPIETQYF.

This clonotype was counted a few times. This chain links TRBV29-1 with TRBJ2-7; either TRBD1 or TRBD2 may supply D (6 bases each). The CDR3 runs 13 residues. Germline CDR1 is SQVTM and CDR2 is ANQGSEA. The V and J ends lost 3 bases and 4 bases respectively, with 13 bases between them. The CDR3 nucleotides are TGCAGCGTTGATCACGGGGGCAGGTACGAGCAGTACTTC. Protein product: CSVDHGGRYEQYF.

The chain carries TRBV20-1 and TRBJ2-4, with D possibly being TRBD2 (6 bases). This CDR3 is 12 amino acids long. The V gene lost 6 bases and the J gene lost 9 bases, with 15 bases spanning the gap. CDR1 is DFQATT, CDR2 SNEGSKA, per germline (reference sequence). The CDR3 sequence: CSAGREESIQYF. The CDR3 bases are TGCAGTGCCGGTAGGGAGGAGAGCATTCAGTACTTC.

The chain employs TRBV5-1 and TRBJ2-5; D is ambiguous. With the DNA end fitting TRBJ2-1 better, the J assignment may be wrong. The CDR3 contains 12 residues. The germline V gene has CDR1 SGHRS and CDR2 YFSETQ. The CDR3 DNA reads TGCGCCAGCAGCTTGTCCGTCGGTGAGCAGTTCTTC. It yields the protein CASSLSVGEQFF.

This clonotype has a handful of counts. The chain links TRBV7-2 to TRBJ1-2, with D unclear. CDR1 and CDR2 from the germline V gene are SGHTA and FQGNSA. Trimming stripped 2 bases from V and 4 bases from J, with 11 bases between. The CDR3 sequence is 14 residues long. This CDR3 reads CASSLRETSYGYTF. The DNA of the CDR3 is TGTGCCAGCAGCTTAAGGGAGACTTCCTATGGCTACACCTTC. Variable domain in full (rest from reference TRBV7-2 and TRBJ1-2): GAGVSQSPSNKVTEKGKDVELRCDPISGHTALYWYRQSLGQGLEFLIYFQGNSAPDKSGLPSDRFSAERTGGSVSTLTIQRTQQEDSAVYLCASSLRETSYGYTFGSGTRLTVV.